This TCR beta chain was obtained from a study of cytomegalovirus exposure and HLA in healthy donors. Germline V gives CDR1 MNHEY, CDR2 SVGAGI. V lost 7 bases, J lost 10 bases, and 11 bases stayed unmatched. CDR3 length: 13 amino acids. No CMV serostatus entry exists for this donor. The PCR made use of 60 Vbeta and 13 Jbeta primers. The method was immunoSEQ multiplex PCR; TCRdb's version includes in-frame clones alone and lacks a portion of them. The sample lists just over 70,000 clones, 70% to 75% occurring once. The sequencing input was PBMCs. The rearrangement links TRBV6-5 to TRBJ1-1, with TRBD1 matching 8 bases. The origin of this receptor is a human donor in good health. In nucleotides, the CDR3 is TGTGCCAGCACCCAACCGGGGCAGGGGGCAGCTTTCTTT. Its translation is CASTQPGQGAAFF.